These T cell receptor beta chains were read from a single sample in a study of blood T cell repertoires in COVID-19. TCRdb keeps only in-frame clones here, not all; method: immunoSEQ multiplex PCR. This sample carries tens of thousands of clones, 80% to 90% of them seen once, and the ten largest clones take about 1.5%. The specimen sequenced was peripheral blood. Every receptor here comes from a man in his fifties or sixties with acute or convalescent COVID-19. Both conserved end residues are part of each CDR3. D genes are given only for firm matches. Some rows have no size entry. The others give once, few or many, or a class for an expanded clone.

clone_size: .
j_call: TRBJ2-1
v_call: TRBV5-1
d_call: .
cdr3_nt: TGCGCCAGCAGTTCCGGAGGAGGTACCTCCTACAATGAGCAGTTCTTC
cdr3_aa: CASSSGGGTSYNEQFF

clone_size: once
j_call: TRBJ2-3
v_call: TRBV7-3
d_call: TRBD1
cdr3_nt: TGTGCCAGCAGCCCTGGGTCCGGGACAGGGGGTACAGATACGCAGTATTTT
cdr3_aa: CASSPGSGTGGTDTQYF

clone_size: .
j_call: TRBJ2-6
v_call: TRBV5-8
d_call: TRBD1
cdr3_nt: TGTGCCAGCAGCCTACGGACAGGGGTGAGCTCTGGGGCCAACGTCCTGACTTTC
cdr3_aa: CASSLRTGVSSGANVLTF

clone_size: .
j_call: TRBJ1-6
v_call: TRBV2
d_call: TRBD1
cdr3_nt: TGTGCCAGCAGGCTCCGGGACAGGGACAATTCACCCCTCCACTTT
cdr3_aa: CASRLRDRDNSPLHF

clone_size: .
j_call: TRBJ2-7
v_call: TRBV6-5
d_call: TRBD1
cdr3_nt: TGTGCCAGCAACCCAGACAGGGTCGAGCAGTACTTC
cdr3_aa: CASNPDRVEQYF

clone_size: .
j_call: TRBJ2-7
v_call: TRBV7-9
d_call: .
cdr3_nt: TGTGCCAGCAGCGACGGGACACGCTACGAGCAGTACTTC
cdr3_aa: CASSDGTRYEQYF

clone_size: .
j_call: TRBJ2-5
v_call: TRBV11-3
d_call: TRBD1
cdr3_nt: TGTGCCAGCAGCCGAGGGGGCTCCCTTCAAGAGACCCAGTACTTC
cdr3_aa: CASSRGGSLQETQYF

clone_size: .
j_call: TRBJ1-2
v_call: TRBV7-9
d_call: .
cdr3_nt: TGTGCCAGCAGCTTTTCGGACAGTAAGTATGGCTACACCTTC
cdr3_aa: CASSFSDSKYGYTF

clone_size: .
j_call: TRBJ1-2
v_call: TRBV25-1
d_call: .
cdr3_nt: TGTGCCAGCAGTGCAAATAGCAGGGTCGATGGCTACACCTTC
cdr3_aa: CASSANSRVDGYTF

clone_size: .
j_call: TRBJ2-7
v_call: TRBV10-3
d_call: TRBD1
cdr3_nt: TGTGCCATCAGTCCCGGACAGGGGGGCACCTACGAGCAGTACTTC
cdr3_aa: CAISPGQGGTYEQYF

clone_size: .
j_call: TRBJ2-7
v_call: TRBV30
d_call: TRBD1
cdr3_nt: TGTGCCTGTAACCGGGACAGGGACTACGAGCAGTACTTC
cdr3_aa: CACNRDRDYEQYF

clone_size: .
j_call: TRBJ1-4
v_call: TRBV2
d_call: TRBD1
cdr3_nt: TGTGCCAGCACTCCTGACAGGGTCGGAGAAAAACTGTTTTTT
cdr3_aa: CASTPDRVGEKLFF

clone_size: .
j_call: TRBJ1-2
v_call: TRBV25-1
d_call: .
cdr3_nt: TGTGCCAGCAGTGAATTCGGGGAGAACTATGGCTACACCTTC
cdr3_aa: CASSEFGENYGYTF

clone_size: .
j_call: TRBJ2-1
v_call: TRBV10-3
d_call: TRBD2
cdr3_nt: TGTGCCATCAGGCCGGGACTAGCGGGGTTGAATGAGCAGTTCTTC
cdr3_aa: CAIRPGLAGLNEQFF

clone_size: .
j_call: TRBJ2-1
v_call: TRBV30
d_call: .
cdr3_nt: TGTGCCTGGAGTCTAGGGGCTCGCAATGAGCAGTTCTTC
cdr3_aa: CAWSLGARNEQFF

clone_size: .
j_call: TRBJ2-5
v_call: TRBV6-5
d_call: .
cdr3_nt: TGTGCCAGCACCCGGACATACCAAGAGACCCAGTACTTC
cdr3_aa: CASTRTYQETQYF

clone_size: .
j_call: TRBJ2-7
v_call: TRBV7-2
d_call: TRBD2
cdr3_nt: TGTGCCAGCAGTCCCCCGGGGGGGGACAACGAGCAGTACTTC
cdr3_aa: CASSPPGGDNEQYF

clone_size: few
j_call: TRBJ1-1
v_call: TRBV10-3
d_call: .
cdr3_nt: TGTGCCATCAGAAGCGCAGCGGATGCCACTGAAGCTTTCTTT
cdr3_aa: CAIRSAADATEAFF

clone_size: few
j_call: TRBJ2-5
v_call: TRBV29-1
d_call: TRBD1
cdr3_nt: TGCAGCACCTCAAGGGGGCGAGTGGAGACCCAGTACTTC
cdr3_aa: CSTSRGRVETQYF

clone_size: .
j_call: TRBJ2-2
v_call: TRBV30
d_call: TRBD1
cdr3_nt: TGTGCCTGGAGCTTGGACAGGGACACCGGGGAGCTGTTTTTT
cdr3_aa: CAWSLDRDTGELFF